The 30 T cell receptor beta chains presented below share a single source sample, sequenced in a study of blood T cell repertoires in COVID-19. Repertoires were generated with immunoSEQ multiplex PCR, while TCRdb's copy carries only in-frame clones and drops some. The table shows tens of thousands of clones, with just over 85% occurring only once. Specimen: peripheral blood. The receptors stem from a man aged 30 to 45 with acute or convalescent COVID-19.

This chain uses TRBV30 with TRBJ2-7, with 15 positions matching TRBD2. V was pared by 5 bases and J by 5 bases, with 4 bases of the junction left unmatched. The germline CDR1 and CDR2 sequences are GTSNPN and SVGIG (reference sequence). The CDR3 totals 14 residues. The CDR3 loop reads CAWAGLAGGNEQYF. The DNA of the CDR3 is TGTGCCTGGGCGGGACTAGCGGGAGGAAACGAGCAGTACTTC.

In its sample, this clone was seen once. The chain employs TRBV28 and TRBJ1-5; possibly TRBD1 for D (5 bases). Trimming left V 2 bases short and J 4 bases short, with 12 bases between. This CDR3 is 15 amino acids long. Germline lookup yields CDR1 MDHEN and CDR2 SYDVKM. The CDR3 loop is CASSLRGVGNQPQHF. The CDR3 DNA reads as TGTGCCAGCAGTTTACGGGGGGTGGGGAATCAGCCCCAGCATTTT.

The gene calls are TRBV5-8 and TRBJ1-1; TRBD1 matches 7 bases. Losses at the gene ends were 4 bases for V and 10 bases for J; bases not matched to a gene: 10. CDR1 is SGHTS and CDR2 is YDEGEE in the germline V gene. The CDR3 spans 13 residues. CDR3 protein: CASSLRTGEGAFF. For the CDR3, the DNA is TGTGCCAGCAGCCTCCGGACAGGTGAGGGAGCTTTCTTT.

V gene TRBV6-1 combines with J gene TRBJ1-1; D is uncertain. There are 13 residues in the CDR3. The germline V gene has CDR1 MNHNS and CDR2 SASEGT. The germline V and J ends were trimmed by 2 bases and 3 bases, with 7 bases remaining between them. CDR3 loop: CASSENRDTEAFF. The CDR3, as DNA: TGTGCCAGCAGTGAAAACCGGGACACTGAAGCTTTCTTT.

V and J are TRBV4-2 and TRBJ2-1; D is undetermined. Germline V gene sequence: CDR1 LGHNA, CDR2 YNFKEQ. The length of the CDR3 is 11 residues. With 3 bases removed from V and 5 bases from J, the gap between germline ends came to 2 bases. CDR3 coding DNA: TGTGCCAGCAGCCATAACAATGAGCAGTTCTTC. Amino acids: CASSHNNEQFF.

J is TRBJ2-1 and V is TRBV15; D perhaps matches TRBD2 (5 bases). Trimming cost V 2 bases and J 1 base, with 6 bases left between them. The germline V gene has CDR1 LNHNV and CDR2 YYDKDF (reference sequence). The CDR3 consists of 14 residues. The CDR3 loop is CATSRRGSYNEQFF. In DNA, the CDR3 is TGTGCCACCAGCAGACGGGGATCCTACAATGAGCAGTTCTTC.

This sequence joins TRBV19 and TRBJ2-1; 12 nucleotides agree with TRBD2. Germline CDR1 reads LNHDA; CDR2 reads SQIVND (reference sequence). The CDR3 extends over 17 amino acids. V shed 2 bases, J shed 5 bases, and the junction held 7 bases outside the gene matches. This CDR3 reads CASSIFGGLAGNNEQFF. CDR3 nucleotides: TGTGCCAGTAGTATATTTGGGGGACTAGCGGGTAACAATGAGCAGTTCTTC.

The CDR3 protein is CASSQSGTGGAHTF. In DNA form, the CDR3 reads TGTGCCAGCAGCCAATCCGGTACAGGGGGCGCGCACACCTTC. V usage is TRBV3-1 (or the pseudogene TRBV3-2) and J usage is TRBJ1-2; 9 nucleotides agree with TRBD1. Germline V gene sequence: CDR1 LGHDT, CDR2 YNNKEL (reference sequence). CDR3 size: 14 residues. V trimming: 2 bases; J trimming: 12 bases; junction bases outside the gene matches: 10.

This clone was detected a few times. The chain couples TRBV28 to TRBJ2-5; 7 bases match TRBD1. This CDR3 region has 14 residues. Germline V gene sequence: CDR1 MDHEN, CDR2 SYDVKM. With 8 bases clipped from V and 2 bases from J, the junction kept 8 bases outside the gene matches. The CDR3 bases are TGTGCCAGCCAGAGTGACAGGGAGCAAGAGACCCAGTACTTC. It is translated as CASQSDREQETQYF.

The chain uses TRBV7-9 and TRBJ2-7; 9 bases line up with TRBD2. CDR1 is SEHNR and CDR2 is FQNEAQ in the germline V gene (reference sequence). The trim removed 4 bases at V and 3 bases at J, leaving 7 bases unmatched. This CDR3 is built from 15 residues. The CDR3 DNA reads TGTGCCAGCAGCTCCTCCGGGACTAGCATCTACGAGCAGTACTTC. Encoded protein: CASSSSGTSIYEQYF.

V gene TRBV6-2 or TRBV6-3 combines with J gene TRBJ2-7; D might be TRBD1 (5 bases). This CDR3 spans 16 amino acids. The ends were cut back, 3 bases at V and 3 bases at J, with 18 bases in the middle. Germline V gives CDR1 MNHEY, CDR2 SVGEGT. The CDR3 loop reads CASSYDRGYPNYEQYF. As DNA, the CDR3 is TGTGCCAGCAGTTATGATAGGGGCTACCCAAACTACGAGCAGTACTTC.

The chain uses TRBV11-3 and TRBJ2-1, with TRBD1 matching over 9 bases. Germline assignment: CDR1 SGHNT and CDR2 YENEEA. This CDR3 has 14 residues. V lost 5 bases and J lost 9; bases outside the gene matches: 8. CDR3 bases: TGTGCCAGCAGCACGTGGACAGGGGATAGTGAGCAGTTCTTC. This codes for CASSTWTGDSEQFF. The full variable domain, with the rest looked up from reference TRBV11-3 and TRBJ2-1, is EAGVVQSPRYKIIEKKQPVAFWCNPISGHNTLYWYLQNLGQGPELLIRYENEEAVDDSQLPKDRFSAERLKGVDSTLKIQPAELGDSAVYLCASSTWTGDSEQFFGPGTRLTVL.

The rearrangement joins TRBV28 to TRBJ2-3, with a possible D match to TRBD2 (5 bases). The CDR3 covers 16 residues. The germline gives CDR1 MDHEN, CDR2 SYDVKM. V was trimmed by 5 bases and J by 2 bases, leaving 17 bases between them. The CDR3 DNA reads TGTGCCAGCAGTCCGCCCGACTACCTACACACAGATACGCAGTATTTT. Its translation: CASSPPDYLHTDTQYF.

This clone occurred a few times. The genes are TRBV9 and TRBJ2-1; 7 bases line up with TRBD2. The CDR3 length is 16 residues. The trim removed 4 bases at V and 2 bases at J, leaving 9 bases unmatched. The germline V gene has CDR1 SGDLS and CDR2 YYNGEE. This CDR3 is CASSLGERGPYNEQFF. The CDR3 nucleotides read TGTGCCAGCAGCCTTGGGGAGCGGGGACCCTACAATGAGCAGTTCTTC.

The V and J genes are TRBV27 and TRBJ2-7; TRBD2 agrees at 10 bases. CDR3 length equals 15 residues. V lost 3 bases to trimming and J lost 2 bases; unmatched junction nucleotides: 4. CDR1 MNHEY and CDR2 SMNVEV come from the germline V gene (reference sequence). As DNA, the CDR3 is TGTGCCAGCAGTTTTCTGGGGACTAGCGCCTACGAGCAGTACTTC. As protein: CASSFLGTSAYEQYF.

This CDR3 is CASRVTVVGNSPLHF. CDR3 DNA: TGTGCCAGCAGAGTGACGGTGGTGGGCAATTCACCCCTCCACTTT. The rearrangement uses TRBV27 and TRBJ1-6, with no clear D. This CDR3 has 15 residues. Between the trimmed V and J ends, which lost 6 bases and 7 bases, there was a span of 16 bases. The germline gives CDR1 MNHEY, CDR2 SMNVEV (reference sequence).

The rearrangement uses TRBV4-1 and TRBJ2-1; TRBD2 matches at 9 bases. CDR1 MGHRA and CDR2 YSYEKL come from the germline V gene. The CDR3 runs 15 residues. The J segment lost 10 bases and the V segment lost 0 bases, leaving 7 bases of the junction unmatched. CDR3 DNA sequence: TGCGCCAGCAGCCAAGATGGTAGCGGGAGAGGCGAGCAGTTCTTC. Translated: CASSQDGSGRGEQFF.

The rearrangement joins TRBV2 to TRBJ2-1; maybe TRBD2 (6 bases). The CDR3 consists of 17 residues. Germline loops: CDR1 SNHLY, CDR2 FYNNEI. V was pared by 7 bases and J by 0 bases, with 19 bases between. CDR3 in DNA: TGTGCCAGCAAAAAGTTGGGGGGAGGCCCCTCCTACAATGAGCAGTTCTTC. This sequence encodes CASKKLGGGPSYNEQFF.

J is TRBJ2-1 and V is TRBV10-1, with 11 bases fitting TRBD2. This CDR3 is built from 16 residues. Germline loops: CDR1 WNHNN, CDR2 SYGVQD (reference sequence). V lost 5 bases and J lost 9; bases outside the gene matches: 12. CDR3 nucleotide sequence: TGCGCCAGCAGTACCGGGACTAGCGGCGCCGGCGGTGAGCAGTTCTTC. It translates to CASSTGTSGAGGEQFF.

This clone has only a few counts. This CDR3 reads CASSLQGLAGQETQYF. In DNA form, the CDR3 reads TGCGCCAGCAGCTTGCAGGGACTAGCGGGGCAAGAGACCCAGTACTTC. V usage is TRBV5-1 and J usage is TRBJ2-5; 13 bases match TRBD2. The germline CDR1 and CDR2 sequences are SGHRS and YFSETQ. V shed 1 base, J shed 2 bases, and the junction held 2 bases outside the gene matches. The CDR3 is made up of 16 amino acids.

This clone was detected once. Its ends do not fully match the called genes, so a read error is possible. Additional DNA sequences in this sample encode the identical CDR3. The CDR3 region has the DNA TGTGCCAGCAGTAGGGCGGGAAATCAGCCTCAGCATTTT. Its protein product is CASSRAGNQPQHF. The gene calls are TRBV6-5 and TRBJ1-5; the D is unclear. The CDR3 has 13 residues. Germline assignment: CDR1 MNHEY and CDR2 SVGAGI.

This chain uses TRBV3-1 (or the pseudogene TRBV3-2) with TRBJ2-3, with TRBD2 identical over 8 bases. Germline CDR1 LGHDT, CDR2 YNNKEL (reference sequence). Losses at the gene ends were 4 bases for V and 5 bases for J; bases not matched to a gene: 8. The CDR3 is made up of 15 amino acids. CDR3 region: CASSPLAGGGDTQYF. CDR3 DNA: TGTGCCAGCAGCCCTTTGGCGGGAGGAGGAGATACGCAGTATTTT.

This clone has more than one count but fewer than ten. This chain uses TRBV9 with TRBJ2-1; a weak D match, TRBD2 (5 bases). Trimming stripped 0 bases from V and 13 bases from J, with 14 bases between. Germline-derived CDR1 and CDR2 are SGDLS and YYNGEE. There are 13 residues in the CDR3. The CDR3: CASSVEGRGSQFF. The CDR3 DNA is TGTGCCAGCAGCGTAGAAGGTAGAGGGTCTCAGTTCTTC.

V usage is TRBV3-1 (or the pseudogene TRBV3-2) and J usage is TRBJ2-1; TRBD2 matches 11 bases. The CDR3 contains 19 residues. V lost 3 bases and J lost 4; bases outside the gene matches: 14. In germline, CDR1 is LGHDT, CDR2 YNNKEL (reference sequence). The CDR3 nucleotides read TGTGCCAGCAGCCAGCCCAAGACTAGCGGGATATCAAGATACAATGAGCAGTTCTTC. Residues: CASSQPKTSGISRYNEQFF.

This clone was seen only once. The chain carries TRBV3-1 (or the pseudogene TRBV3-2) and TRBJ2-1; 9 bases are shared with TRBD2. The CDR3 extends over 16 amino acids. Germline V gives CDR1 LGHDT, CDR2 YNNKEL (reference sequence). With V trimmed by 0 bases and J by 8 bases, 8 bases remained unmatched. The CDR3 sequence: CASSQDSSGRRYEQFF. CDR3 nucleotide sequence: TGTGCCAGCAGCCAAGATAGTAGCGGGAGAAGGTATGAGCAGTTCTTC.

This chain links TRBV13 with TRBJ1-1; maybe TRBD1 (5 bases). V was pared by 6 bases and J by 0 bases, with 8 bases between. Germline loops: CDR1 PRHDT, CDR2 FYEKMQ (reference sequence). The CDR3 contains 13 residues. The CDR3 protein is CASREDMNTEAFF. CDR3 sequence (DNA): TGTGCCAGCAGAGAGGACATGAACACTGAAGCTTTCTTT.

The genes are TRBV6-2 or TRBV6-3 and TRBJ2-2, with D hard to call. This CDR3 has 15 amino acids. Germline CDR1 and CDR2: MNHEY and SVGEGT. V lost 4 bases and J lost 4, with 13 bases in between. Here the CDR3 DNA reads TGTGCCAGCAGTTCAGGCAGGTCTGCCACCGGGGAGCTGTTTTTT. Translation gives CASSSGRSATGELFF.

This clone is a singleton in its sample. The V gene is TRBV6-5, the J gene TRBJ2-2; 9 bases align to TRBD2. The CDR3 runs to 14 residues. Germline values: CDR1 MNHEY, CDR2 SVGAGI. Losses at the gene ends were 8 bases for V and 6 bases for J; bases not matched to a gene: 7. The CDR3 region is CASGLAGTSGELFF. In DNA form, the CDR3 reads TGTGCCAGCGGCCTAGCGGGAACCTCCGGGGAGCTGTTTTTT.

The J gene is TRBJ2-7, the V gene TRBV6-5, with 9 bases lining up with TRBD2. From germline, CDR1 is MNHEY and CDR2 SVGAGI. This CDR3 region has 15 residues. The V segment lost 4 bases and the J segment 2 bases; nucleotides outside the gene matches: 6. The CDR3 loop is CASSLRLAEPYEQYF. The CDR3, as DNA: TGTGCCAGCAGTTTAAGACTAGCGGAGCCCTACGAGCAGTACTTC.

The genes are TRBV2 and TRBJ1-1; 7 positions agree with TRBD1. Per germline, CDR1 SNHLY and CDR2 FYNNEI. The V and J ends lost 8 bases and 5 bases, in that order; junction bases with no gene match: 8. This CDR3 has 13 residues. The CDR3 reads CASGPTGRTEAFF. The CDR3 DNA is TGTGCCAGCGGTCCGACAGGGAGGACTGAAGCTTTCTTT. The whole variable domain, filled in from reference TRBV2 and TRBJ1-1, reads EPEVTQTPSHQVTQMGQEVILRCVPISNHLYFYWYRQILGQKVEFLVSFYNNEISEKSEIFDDQFSVERPDGSNFTLKIRSTKLEDSAMYFCASGPTGRTEAFFGQGTRLTVV.